Presented here are 27 T cell receptor beta chains from one specimen sequenced in a study of vaccination and CD4 T cells after COVID-19. Cultured CD4+ T-cell DNA underwent Oncomine TCR Beta short-read sequencing. TCRdb reprocessed the PCR reads with MiXCR, giving one entry per CDR3 protein. The data show 5,000 or so distinct CDR3 sequences, with less than 70% seen just once and about a third held by the top ten. As for treatment: approximately 9-day PBMC culture with coronavirus spike peptide pools or control peptides (ViraFEST assay). Their antigens remain unidentified. Sequencing was done on a sample of CD4+ T cells from blood, cultured in vitro. The receptors originated from a human donor who had recovered from COVID-19.

This chain uses TRBV29-1 with TRBJ1-5; TRBD1 might be the D (5 bases). The CDR3 extends over 13 amino acids. Trimming shortened V by 4 bases and J by 7 bases, and 14 bases separated the two germline ends. CDR1 and CDR2 from the germline V gene are SQVTM and ANQGSEA. The CDR3: CSVVADWGQPQHF. The DNA of the CDR3 is TGCAGCGTTGTAGCCGACTGGGGGCAGCCCCAGCATTTT.

Regarding this clonotype: The junction and the germline gene differ at one end; a read error may be behind it. The J gene is TRBJ2-5, the V gene TRBV7-9, with 7 bases that match TRBD2. The CDR3 contains 16 residues. Germline V gives CDR1 SEHNR, CDR2 FQNEAQ (reference sequence). The CDR3 nucleotides are TGTGCCAGCACCTTAATCACAGGATCTGGGGGGGGGACCCAGTACTTC. It codes for CASTLITGSGGGTQYF. Looking up the rest from reference TRBV7-9 and TRBJ2-5 gives the full variable domain: DTGVSQNPRHKITKRGQNVTFRCDPISEHNRLYWYRQTLGQGPEFLTYFQNEAQLEKSRLLSDRFSAERPKGSFSTLEIQRTEQGDSAMYLCASTLITGSGGGTQYFGPGTRLLVL.

This chain uses TRBV5-4 with TRBJ1-2, with D tentatively TRBD1 (5 bases). Trimming took off 2 bases at V and 8 bases at J, with 10 bases between the two ends. Germline lookup yields CDR1 SGHNT and CDR2 YYREEE (reference sequence). The CDR3 has 12 amino acids. The CDR3 region is CASSFDSRGYTF. CDR3 nucleotide sequence: TGTGCCAGCAGCTTCGACAGCCGCGGCTACACCTTC.

The V call is TRBV29-1, the J call TRBJ1-2; D remains unclear. V was shortened by 5 bases and J by 5 bases, with 15 bases between the two germline ends. From germline, CDR1 is SQVTM and CDR2 ANQGSEA. The CDR3 runs 13 residues. CDR3 sequence reads: CSVRISGTYGYTF. The CDR3 region has the DNA TGCAGCGTTCGGATTAGCGGAACTTATGGCTACACCTTC.

The V call is TRBV20-1, the J call TRBJ2-7, with D tentatively TRBD2 (7 bases). The V and J ends lost 5 bases and 6 bases respectively, with 14 bases between them. The CDR3 has 12 residues. Germline V lookup: CDR1 DFQATT, CDR2 SNEGSKA (reference sequence). CDR3: CSAGGAEVEQYF. CDR3 bases: TGCAGTGCTGGGGGGGCCGAGGTCGAGCAGTACTTC.

The sample holds a few counts of this clonotype. The V and J genes are TRBV20-1 and TRBJ1-1; possible D gene TRBD1, 5 bases. The CDR3 has 15 amino acids. Deletions cut 5 bases from V and 1 base from J, with 17 bases between. The germline CDR1 and CDR2 sequences are DFQATT and SNEGSKA (reference sequence). The CDR3 loop reads CSASTGRVGNTEAFF. The DNA for the CDR3 is TGCAGTGCTTCCACCGGCAGGGTAGGGAACACTGAAGCTTTCTTT.

There are a few counts of this clonotype. This rearrangement joins TRBV20-1 to TRBJ1-5; D gene unclear. V shed 1 base and J shed 0 bases, with 10 bases lying between them. Germline V gene sequence: CDR1 DFQATT, CDR2 SNEGSKA (reference sequence). The CDR3 has 15 amino acids. For the CDR3, the DNA is TGCAGTGCTAGAGCCCAGGCCTATAGCAATCAGCCCCAGCATTTT. Encoded protein: CSARAQAYSNQPQHF.

The chain uses TRBV10-3 and TRBJ1-5; D call uncertain. The germline V gene encodes CDR1 ENHRY and CDR2 SYGVKD. The CDR3 is 12 residues long. V lost 11 bases to trimming and J lost 1 base, with 9 bases between them. CDR3 sequence reads: CASRESNQPQHF. CDR3 DNA: TGTGCCTCCCGAGAGAGCAATCAGCCCCAGCATTTT.

This clonotype turned up a few times. J is TRBJ1-2 and V is TRBV20-1; D not certain. Trimming took off 6 bases at V and 4 bases at J, with 15 bases between the two ends. CDR1 and CDR2 from the germline V gene are DFQATT and SNEGSKA (reference sequence). The CDR3 runs 13 residues. The CDR3 protein is CSAVWGYGYGYTF. The CDR3 nucleotides are TGCAGTGCCGTTTGGGGATATGGCTATGGCTACACCTTC.

This clonotype was seen a handful of times. CDR3 coding DNA: TGTGCCAGCAGCCCTCGGGACGGCGGTGAAGCTTTCTTT. It is translated as CASSPRDGGEAFF. The chain links TRBV7-2 to TRBJ1-1, with a tentative D call TRBD1 (5 bases). This CDR3 has 13 amino acids. The germline V gene encodes CDR1 SGHTA and CDR2 FQGNSA. Trimming left V 5 bases short and J 7 bases short, with 14 bases between.

The J gene is TRBJ2-7, the V gene TRBV5-4; D is possibly TRBD2 (6 bases). The CDR3 sequence is 15 residues long. Germline V gene lookup returns CDR1 SGHNT and CDR2 YYREEE (reference sequence). V shed 0 bases and J shed 6 bases, with 16 bases lying between them. The chain's CDR3 is CASSLDAGKLREQYF. The DNA of the CDR3 is TGTGCCAGCAGCTTGGATGCGGGGAAACTTCGCGAGCAGTACTTC.

This rearrangement joins TRBV7-2 to TRBJ2-5; D is unclear. Trimming cost V 2 bases and J 6 bases, with 4 bases left between them. Germline values: CDR1 SGHTA, CDR2 FQGNSA. The CDR3 spans 11 residues. CDR3 nucleotide sequence: TGTGCCAGCAGCTTATCGAAGACCCAGTACTTC. As protein: CASSLSKTQYF.

V and J are TRBV20-1 and TRBJ1-2, with D possibly being TRBD1 (5 bases). The CDR3 has 14 amino acids. Germline V gene data show CDR1 as DFQATT and CDR2 as SNEGSKA (reference sequence). Trimming removed 0 bases from V and 0 bases from J, with 8 bases in between. The CDR3, as DNA: TGCAGTGCTAGAGATCCGGGGGCTAACTATGGCTACACCTTC. It encodes CSARDPGANYGYTF.

V usage is TRBV20-1 and J usage is TRBJ1-2; TRBD1 matches 9 bases. In germline, CDR1 is DFQATT, CDR2 SNEGSKA (reference sequence). The CDR3 sequence is 16 residues long. V gave up 1 base and J gave up 2 bases; unmatched junction bases: 8. CDR3 DNA: TGCAGTGCTAGAGTACAGGGGGCGGGAGGGAACTATGGCTACACCTTC. It translates to CSARVQGAGGNYGYTF.

This chain connects TRBV30 to TRBJ2-7, with 9 bases lining up with TRBD1. The V gene's germline CDR1 is GTSNPN and CDR2 SVGIG (reference sequence). The V gene end was trimmed by 6 bases and the J gene end by 2 bases; junction bases not matched to a gene: 11. This CDR3 contains 15 residues. The CDR3 spells CACNAGTGNPYEQYF. CDR3 nucleotides: TGTGCCTGCAACGCCGGGACAGGGAATCCCTACGAGCAGTACTTC.

This clonotype showed up just a few times. The rearrangement uses TRBV7-2 and TRBJ1-5; possible D gene TRBD1, 6 bases. This CDR3 region has 13 residues. The V gene's germline CDR1 is SGHTA and CDR2 FQGNSA. V lost 4 bases and J lost 7, with 11 bases in between. In DNA form, the CDR3 reads TGTGCCAGCAGCTCAGGACAGTGGCAGCCCCAGCATTTT. This codes for CASSSGQWQPQHF.

This clonotype was detected a few times. The chain has TRBV6-1 and TRBJ1-2, with D possibly being TRBD1 (5 bases). CDR1 and CDR2 from the germline V gene are MNHNS and SASEGT. The CDR3 totals 14 residues. With 6 bases removed from V and 7 bases from J, the gap between germline ends came to 18 bases. The CDR3 region has the DNA TGTGCCAGCAGCCCCAGAGGAGGGGATGGTGGCTACACCTTC. It yields the protein CASSPRGGDGGYTF.

This clonotype was seen only a few times. The chain uses TRBV24-1 and TRBJ1-2; 10 bases match TRBD1. Germline CDR1 is KGHDR and CDR2 is SFDVKD. The CDR3 has 16 residues. Losses at the gene ends were 3 bases for V and 6 bases for J; bases not matched to a gene: 9. CDR3 sequence reads: CATSDTTGQGIHGYTF. Here the CDR3 DNA reads TGTGCCACCAGTGATACCACGGGACAGGGGATCCATGGCTACACCTTC.

By sample fraction, this clonotype is medium-sized. The chain links TRBV19 to TRBJ2-7, with D possibly matching TRBD2 (6 bases). V was cut by 10 bases and J by 0 bases, with 13 bases left in between. CDR3 length: 13 residues. Germline lookup yields CDR1 LNHDA and CDR2 SQIVND (reference sequence). In DNA form, the CDR3 reads TGTGCCATCCCAGGCGGGGCCTCCTACGAGCAGTACTTC. It translates to CAIPGGASYEQYF.

CDR3 protein: CASSFKERAFF. The DNA for the CDR3 is TGTGCCAGCAGCTTTAAAGAGAGAGCTTTCTTT. This chain joins TRBV7-9 and TRBJ1-1; D not resolved. Trimming removed 3 bases from V and 10 bases from J, with 9 bases in between. The CDR3 has 11 amino acids. The germline gives CDR1 SEHNR, CDR2 FQNEAQ (reference sequence). The variable domain in full, with the rest retrieved from reference TRBV7-9 and TRBJ1-1, is DTGVSQNPRHKITKRGQNVTFRCDPISEHNRLYWYRQTLGQGPEFLTYFQNEAQLEKSRLLSDRFSAERPKGSFSTLEIQRTEQGDSAMYLCASSFKERAFFGQGTRLTVV.

The CDR3 DNA follows: TGTGCCAGCAGCCCCCGGTGGGTTGAGCAGTACTTC. Encoded protein: CASSPRWVEQYF. The rearrangement uses TRBV7-8 and TRBJ2-7, with D unclear. V was pared by 5 bases and J by 7 bases, with 12 bases between. The V gene's germline CDR1 is SGHVS and CDR2 FQNEAQ. The CDR3 totals 12 residues.

The V and J genes are TRBV20-1 and TRBJ2-7, with a possible D match to TRBD1 (5 bases). V dropped 5 bases and J dropped 3 bases, with 14 bases sitting between them. The germline CDR1 and CDR2 sequences are DFQATT and SNEGSKA (reference sequence). This CDR3 spans 13 amino acids. The CDR3 reads CSASTDNHYEQYF. CDR3 nucleotide sequence: TGCAGTGCTTCCACGGACAACCACTACGAGCAGTACTTC.

The chain links TRBV10-3 to TRBJ1-5; D perhaps matches TRBD1 (5 bases). The germline V gene encodes CDR1 ENHRY and CDR2 SYGVKD. Deletions cut 4 bases from V and 5 bases from J, with 9 bases between. The CDR3 loop spans 13 amino acids. The CDR3, as DNA: TGTGCCATCAGTGTAGGGGACCATCAGCCCCAGCATTTT. This translates into CAISVGDHQPQHF.

V and J are TRBV27 and TRBJ1-1; D gene uncertain. Germline V gene lookup returns CDR1 MNHEY and CDR2 SMNVEV (reference sequence). Trimming removed 4 bases at V and 3 bases at J, with 9 bases between. The CDR3 consists of 13 residues. CDR3 loop: CASSSHGDTEAFF. In nucleotides, the CDR3 is TGTGCCAGCAGTTCCCACGGGGACACTGAAGCTTTCTTT.

The chain has TRBV6-1 and TRBJ2-7; D gene unclear. The CDR3 totals 14 residues. V was shortened by 8 bases and J by 6 bases, with 20 bases between the two germline ends. Germline V gene data show CDR1 as MNHNS and CDR2 as SASEGT. The CDR3: CASASRAGGGEQYF. In nucleotides, the CDR3 is TGTGCCAGCGCCTCTCGGGCAGGCGGTGGCGAGCAGTACTTC.

The chain combines TRBV20-1 with TRBJ1-2, with 7 bases that match TRBD1. This CDR3 contains 14 residues. Germline V gene data show CDR1 as DFQATT and CDR2 as SNEGSKA (reference sequence). With V trimmed by 5 bases and J by 3 bases, 9 bases remained unmatched. The CDR3 loop is CSALGQQNYYGYTF. The DNA for the CDR3 is TGCAGTGCTTTGGGACAGCAGAATTACTATGGCTACACCTTC.

This clonotype appeared a few times. This chain connects TRBV6-1 to TRBJ1-2, with TRBD1 as a possible D gene (6 bases). The CDR3 length is 16 residues. Trimming cost V 5 bases and J 6 bases, with 22 bases left between them. From germline, CDR1 is MNHNS and CDR2 SASEGT. The CDR3 bases are TGTGCCAGCAGTCCCCGGGTGGGCCAGGGGCGCAATGGCTACACCTTC. It is translated as CASSPRVGQGRNGYTF.